The present TCR beta chain was sequenced within a study of blood T cell repertoires in COVID-19. On the study more broadly: The samples span acute and convalescent COVID-19 from the United States, Italy and Spain. PBMCs, B-cell-depleted T cells, or T cells provided the cDNA or gDNA that made up the material.

Germline-derived CDR1 and CDR2 are SNHLY and FYNNEI. This CDR3 is built from 15 residues. Trimming pared 7 bases from V and 3 bases from J, leaving 16 bases between. Method: immunoSEQ multiplex PCR; TCRdb's copy keeps in-frame clones and lacks some. The profile shows 220,000 or so clones, nearly 90% of them singletons. Sequenced input: PBMCs or T cells enriched from blood (not recorded which). The TCR originated in a man younger than 45 who had been exposed to COVID-19. The chain employs TRBV2 and TRBJ2-1; TRBD1 might be the D (6 bases). The CDR3 DNA reads as TGTGCCAGCACCAAAACAGGGACCGGCTACAATGAGCAGTTCTTC. Protein product: CASTKTGTGYNEQFF.